The entry below describes one T cell receptor (beta chain). Its antigen is not yet known. Base qualities are not provided; no much larger clone lies one nucleotide away. PBMCs were isolated by Ficoll-Paque density gradient centrifugation. TCRdb names Illumina NovaSeq 6000 as the instrument used. cDNA libraries for TCRalpha and TCRbeta were prepared by 5'RACE using constant-segment primers, with sample barcodes and unique molecular identifiers added. RNA was extracted from every sample with Trizol reagent. Amplification of the libraries took two PCR steps, and the second step added a second sample barcode plus Illumina TruSeq adapters. Libraries were sequenced on an Illumina NovaSeq with 2 x 150 bp paired-end reads. Turning to the authors' computational methods: Demultiplexing of reads and collapsing into UMI-guided consensus sequences were performed with migec v1.2.7. Using mixcr v2.1.11, the UMI consensuses were aligned to TRA and TRB V and J templates and assembled into clonotypes. Clonotypes were classified as expanded or contracted when called significant by both edgeR and NoisET, with noise models trained on biological replicates. For edgeR calls, the thresholds were a false discovery rate-adjusted p below 0.01 and a log2 fold-change of 1. As an exploratory analysis of dynamics, max-normalized trajectories of the 1000 most abundant clonotypes were examined with PCA combined with hierarchical clustering. Separately sequenced CD4+ and CD8+ repertoires were used to assign the CD4 or CD8 phenotype of responding clones. TCRdb handled the public reads itself, with Q25 trimming in fastp and clone calling in MiXCR, and kept productive beta chains. Each CDR3 protein appears once, grouped with its most common genes and DNA. The V and J calls, along with clone size, are taken from TCRdb and not from the paper's own processing. The sample includes around 300,000 distinct CDR3 sequences, with just under 20% observed a single time. The ten largest clones represent around 21% of the sample.

The data were taken from a study of T-cell memory formation after mild COVID-19 (dated by TCRdb to the early 2020s). Some background on the complete study: Most TCR sequence clusters were specific to one of the two donors. In two donors, T-cell clones that expanded and contracted after mild COVID-19 were followed by sequencing TCRalpha and TCRbeta repertoires longitudinally. The cohort comprised two young, previously healthy adult volunteers, one female and one male.

General study outcomes and caveats: Some responding clones were detected in pre-infection memory, suggesting pre-existing cross-reactive memory T cells joined the SARS-CoV-2 response. Contracting CD4+ clones appeared mostly in the CM and EM memory subsets, whereas CD8+ clones were enriched in EMRA. The study covered only two mild cases, and larger cohorts including severe cases with pre-infection samples were considered necessary. Whether the second-wave clones peaking on day 37 were SARS-CoV-2 specific was not confirmed. Clones that contracted from day 15 to 85 showed balanced CD4/CD8 phenotypes, whereas a second wave of clones that expanded from day 15 to 37 leaned towards CD4+.

Relative to germline, V is missing 1 base and J is missing 7 bases, with 10 bases of the junction outside any gene match. The CDR3 goes from the cysteine to the valine over 15 residues. The read is trimmed to its CDR3 DNA, 45 bases read in frame from base 1. Taken from the germline V gene, the CDR1 and CDR2 loops are SGHVS and FNYEAQ. Recombination linked TRBV7-6 to TRBJ2-7; TRBD1 agrees with 7 junctional bases. This clonotype originated in a man younger than 30 who had mild COVID-19 (a few samples of this study predate the infection). The sample titles of this study are shuffled in the database, so cell type and time point are left out; the donor was told from shared clones. The sequencing input was PBMCs or a T cell subset sorted from them (not recorded which). The CDR3 amino acid sequence is: CASSLGTGPLGEQYV. The nucleotide sequence reads as follows: TGTGCCAGCAGCTTAGGGACAGGTCCCCTGGGAGAGCAGTACGTC.